The 5 T cell receptor beta chains below all came from one sample that was sequenced in a study of blood T cell repertoires in COVID-19. Using immunoSEQ multiplex PCR, the repertoire was profiled, and TCRdb retains in-frame clones only, with some absent. The sample includes 200,000 to 300,000 clones, 87% of them seen just once. Sequencing used peripheral blood. These receptors were obtained from a woman aged 40 to 50 who had recovered from COVID-19.

V usage is TRBV7-2 and J usage is TRBJ1-1, with D possibly matching TRBD1 (6 bases). The ends were cut back, 1 base at V and 1 base at J, with 10 bases in the middle. Germline-derived CDR1 and CDR2 are SGHTA and FQGNSA. The CDR3 consists of 15 residues. The CDR3 loop is CASSLGTAENTEAFF. In DNA, the CDR3 is TGTGCCAGCAGCTTAGGGACAGCCGAGAACACTGAAGCTTTCTTT.

The chain joins TRBV6-6 to TRBJ2-2; 10 positions match TRBD1. In germline, CDR1 is MNHNY, CDR2 SVGAGI (reference sequence). The CDR3 has 21 amino acids. The V segment lost 5 bases and the J segment 1 base; nucleotides outside the gene matches: 19. The CDR3 protein is CASSLETGGRFLAGNTGELFF. CDR3 nucleotide sequence: TGTGCCAGCAGTCTTGAGACAGGGGGCCGCTTCCTAGCGGGGAACACCGGGGAGCTGTTTTTT.

This chain connects TRBV11-3 to TRBJ2-1; a possible D gene is TRBD2 (6 bases). CDR3 length equals 15 residues. V was cut by 5 bases and J by 3 bases, with 14 bases left in between. Germline V gene data show CDR1 as SGHNT and CDR2 as YENEEA. CDR3 in amino acids: CASSPAGGIYNEQFF. The CDR3 nucleotides read TGTGCCAGCAGCCCCGCCGGGGGTATCTACAATGAGCAGTTCTTC.

V usage is TRBV5-1 and J usage is TRBJ2-7; possible D gene TRBD1, 7 bases. CDR3 size: 17 residues. Germline V gene sequence: CDR1 SGHRS, CDR2 YFSETQ. V lost 0 bases, J lost 3 bases, and 19 bases lay in between. CDR3 amino acids: CASSLGAASGGLYEQYF. The CDR3 DNA reads TGCGCCAGCAGCTTGGGGGCCGCTTCAGGGGGGCTCTACGAGCAGTACTTC.

The V and J genes are TRBV19 and TRBJ1-2, with 10 nucleotides matching TRBD1. This CDR3 contains 17 residues. Germline CDR1 reads LNHDA; CDR2 reads SQIVND (reference sequence). Trimming took 1 base from V and 6 from J; bases not matched to a gene: 11. The DNA for the CDR3 is TGTGCCAGTAGTATAGGCGGCCCGGGACAGGGGTTACATGGCTACACCTTC. Translation: CASSIGGPGQGLHGYTF.